Following are 30 T cell receptor beta chains from one sample sequenced in a study of T cell changes during pregnancy in multiple sclerosis. Sequencing was performed with immunoSEQ multiplex PCR; in TCRdb, only in-frame clones are kept and a portion is missing. The table has around 110,000 clones, roughly 89% seen once. Sequencing was performed on peripheral blood, taken before pregnancy. These receptors all come from a female donor with multiple sclerosis, enrolled in a pregnancy study.

The V and J genes are TRBV5-5 and TRBJ2-1; 7 positions agree with TRBD2. Germline assignment: CDR1 SGHKS and CDR2 YYEKEE (reference sequence). V was pared by 4 bases and J by 7 bases, with 11 bases of the junction left unmatched. There are 15 residues in the CDR3. The CDR3 loop reads CASSSTGLGGNEQFF. CDR3 nucleotides: TGTGCCAGCAGCAGCACAGGTCTGGGAGGGAATGAGCAGTTCTTC.

The chain carries TRBV5-1 and TRBJ1-4; a possible D gene is TRBD1 (5 bases). V was shortened by 2 bases and J by 6 bases, with 11 bases between the two germline ends. Germline values: CDR1 SGHRS, CDR2 YFSETQ. This CDR3 has 14 amino acids. The CDR3 region has the DNA TGCGCCAGCAGCTTCGGCCAGGGATATGAAAAACTGTTTTTT. Protein: CASSFGQGYEKLFF.

This rearrangement joins TRBV18 to TRBJ1-5, with 7 bases identical to TRBD1. Germline V CDR1 and CDR2: KGHSH, LQKENI. V shed 8 bases, J shed 4 bases, and the junction held 5 bases outside the gene matches. There are 13 residues in the CDR3. The CDR3 spells CASRQGLNQPQHF. As DNA, the CDR3 is TGTGCCAGCCGACAGGGACTTAATCAGCCCCAGCATTTT.

This clone was seen just once. J is TRBJ2-7 and V is TRBV7-3; no clear D. The CDR3 loop spans 13 amino acids. CDR1 SGHTA and CDR2 FQGTGA come from the germline V gene. V was clipped by 10 bases and J by 0 bases, with 13 bases between them. The chain's CDR3 is CATQKQSSYEQYF. CDR3 bases: TGTGCCACCCAAAAACAGAGCTCCTACGAGCAGTACTTC.

This chain joins TRBV4-2 and TRBJ2-1, with 10 nucleotides matching TRBD2. Looked up from germline, CDR1 is LGHNA and CDR2 is YNFKEQ. V shed 3 bases and J 4 bases; nucleotides not matched to a gene: 3. The CDR3 has 15 residues. The DNA of the CDR3 is TGTGCCAGCAGCCAGACTAGCGGGTTTTACAATGAGCAGTTCTTC. This gives the protein CASSQTSGFYNEQFF.

The V call is TRBV7-6, the J call TRBJ2-7, with a possible D match to TRBD2 (6 bases). Germline CDR1 SGHVS, CDR2 FNYEAQ. CDR3 length: 16 residues. Trimming shortened V by 1 base and J by 3 bases, and 16 bases separated the two germline ends. The CDR3 bases are TGTGCCAGCAGCTTAGACCCGGAGGGAACCATCTACGAGCAGTACTTC. The encoded protein is CASSLDPEGTIYEQYF. Filled out from reference TRBV7-6 and TRBJ2-7, the complete variable domain reads GAGVSQSPRYKVTKRGQDVALRCDPISGHVSLYWYRQALGQGPEFLTYFNYEAQQDKSGLPNDRFSAERPEGSISTLTIQRTEQRDSAMYRCASSLDPEGTIYEQYFGPGTRLTVT.

The chain is built from TRBV6-5 and TRBJ2-7, with TRBD2 matching 11 bases. From germline, CDR1 is MNHEY and CDR2 SVGAGI. The V gene end was trimmed by 2 bases and the J gene end by 3 bases; junction bases not matched to a gene: 3. The length of the CDR3 is 15 residues. The CDR3 DNA reads TGTGCCAGCAGTTACGCTAGCGGGGGGTACTACGAGCAGTACTTC. Amino acids: CASSYASGGYYEQYF.

This chain links TRBV19 with TRBJ2-7; 11 nucleotides agree with TRBD1. V trimming: 5 bases; J trimming: 4 bases; junction bases outside the gene matches: 4. The CDR3 contains 14 residues. Germline lookup yields CDR1 LNHDA and CDR2 SQIVND (reference sequence). CDR3 nucleotides: TGTGCCAGTAGTCCAGGGACAGGGGGGTACGAGCAGTACTTC. Amino acid sequence: CASSPGTGGYEQYF.

The chain uses TRBV7-2 and TRBJ1-3, with a weak D call TRBD1 (5 bases). This CDR3 comprises 15 residues. The germline V gene has CDR1 SGHTA and CDR2 FQGNSA. Trimming shortened V by 3 bases and J by 3 bases, and 12 bases separated the two germline ends. The CDR3 spells CASSFRDSGGNTIYF. CDR3 sequence (DNA): TGTGCCAGCAGCTTCAGGGACTCTGGTGGAAACACCATATATTTT. Combining the CDR3 with reference TRBV7-2 and TRBJ1-3 gives the whole variable domain GAGVSQSPSNKVTEKGKDVELRCDPISGHTALYWYRQSLGQGLEFLIYFQGNSAPDKSGLPSDRFSAERTGGSVSTLTIQRTQQEDSAVYLCASSFRDSGGNTIYFGEGSWLTVV.

J is TRBJ2-1 and V is TRBV9; 7 bases align to TRBD1. The CDR3 has 17 residues. CDR1 SGDLS and CDR2 YYNGEE come from the germline V gene. Trimming at V came to 0 bases and at J to 1 base, leaving 7 bases not matched to a gene. For the CDR3, the DNA is TGTGCCAGCAGCGTAGACCCGGGACAGCGTTCCTACAATGAGCAGTTCTTC. As protein: CASSVDPGQRSYNEQFF.

CDR3 residues: CASSQPGQKLNTEAFF. CDR3 nucleotide sequence: TGCGCCAGCAGCCAACCGGGACAGAAATTGAACACTGAAGCTTTCTTT. The gene calls are TRBV4-1 and TRBJ1-1, with 7 bases that match TRBD1. Per the germline V gene, CDR1 is MGHRA and CDR2 is YSYEKL. The CDR3 contains 16 residues. V gave up 2 bases and J gave up 0 bases; unmatched junction bases: 6.

The chain couples TRBV6-1 to TRBJ1-3; the D is unclear. Germline CDR1 and CDR2: MNHNS and SASEGT. The CDR3 extends over 14 amino acids. Deletions cut 4 bases from V and 1 base from J, with 8 bases between. The DNA for the CDR3 is TGTGCCAGCAGTGGATACGAGTCTGGAAACACCATATATTTT. Its translation is CASSGYESGNTIYF.

The CDR3 coding sequence is TGTGCCAGTATAGGACAGGGGTTCACAGATACGCAGTATTTT. It specifies CASIGQGFTDTQYF. The V gene is TRBV2, the J gene TRBJ2-3; TRBD1 matches at 9 bases. The CDR3 runs to 14 residues. J was trimmed by 2 bases and V by 9 bases; bases with no gene match: 6. Germline V CDR1 and CDR2: SNHLY, FYNNEI.

The chain carries TRBV7-2 and TRBJ2-2; 9 nucleotides line up with TRBD2. Germline V gene data show CDR1 as SGHTA and CDR2 as FQGNSA. V gave up 4 bases and J gave up 3 bases; unmatched junction bases: 9. This CDR3 is built from 17 residues. This CDR3 reads CASSSRRGGEDTGELFF. CDR3 in DNA: TGTGCCAGCAGCTCCCGGCGGGGGGGGGAGGACACCGGGGAGCTGTTTTTT.

This chain links TRBV5-5 with TRBJ1-4; D is possibly TRBD1 (6 bases). Trimming stripped 4 bases from V and 4 bases from J, with 11 bases between. Germline V gene sequence: CDR1 SGHKS, CDR2 YYEKEE (reference sequence). This CDR3 is built from 14 residues. The CDR3 DNA reads as TGTGCCAGCAGCGTCGGGACACTTAATGAAAAACTGTTTTTT. Protein product: CASSVGTLNEKLFF.

V and J are TRBV9 and TRBJ1-3, with a possible D match to TRBD1 (6 bases). This CDR3 comprises 14 residues. Trimming removed 3 bases from V and 2 bases from J, with 9 bases in between. Germline loops: CDR1 SGDLS, CDR2 YYNGEE. Written as DNA, the CDR3 is TGTGCCAGCAGCGACAGGGTAGCTGGAAACACCATATATTTT. Its translation is CASSDRVAGNTIYF.

CDR3 amino acids: CASSLAGPNYEQYF. The DNA for the CDR3 is TGTGCCAGCAGCTTGGCTGGGCCCAACTACGAGCAGTACTTC. V and J are TRBV7-9 and TRBJ2-7, with D unresolved. V shed 3 bases and J shed 3 bases, with 12 bases lying between them. Germline V CDR1 and CDR2: SEHNR, FQNEAQ (reference sequence). The CDR3 is 14 amino acids.

The J gene is TRBJ1-4, the V gene TRBV28; D remains unclear. V was shortened by 5 bases and J by 8 bases, with 12 bases between the two germline ends. Germline CDR1 MDHEN, CDR2 SYDVKM. The CDR3 spans 13 residues. The CDR3 here is CASSPQGSEKLFF. The CDR3 DNA is TGTGCCAGCAGTCCCCAAGGGAGCGAAAAACTGTTTTTT.

The V and J genes are TRBV9 and TRBJ1-1; the match to TRBD1 covers 10 bases. V was clipped by 0 bases and J by 7 bases; unmatched bases: 9. This CDR3 is 16 amino acids long. CDR1 is SGDLS and CDR2 is YYNGEE in the germline V gene. CDR3 nucleotide sequence: TGTGCCAGCAGCGTAGGAGGAGGGACAGGGGTTAGTGAAGCTTTCTTT. Its translation: CASSVGGGTGVSEAFF. The full variable domain, with the rest looked up from reference TRBV9 and TRBJ1-1, is DSGVTQTPKHLITATGQRVTLRCSPRSGDLSVYWYQQSLDQGLQFLIQYYNGEERAKGNILERFSAQQFPDLHSELNLSSLELGDSALYFCASSVGGGTGVSEAFFGQGTRLTVV.

The V and J genes are TRBV5-1 and TRBJ1-2; a weak D match, TRBD1 (6 bases). This CDR3 spans 13 amino acids. V gave up 4 bases and J gave up 4 bases, with 11 bases separating them. Germline V gene lookup returns CDR1 SGHRS and CDR2 YFSETQ. The CDR3 is CASSPTGPYGYTF. CDR3 in DNA: TGCGCCAGCAGCCCCACAGGGCCCTATGGCTACACCTTC.

This chain joins TRBV4-2 and TRBJ2-7; D is possibly TRBD2 (5 bases). The CDR3 totals 13 residues. V was pared by 4 bases and J by 7 bases, with 14 bases between. The germline CDR1 and CDR2 sequences are LGHNA and YNFKEQ. This CDR3 reads CASSRGLVEEQYF. CDR3 nucleotide sequence: TGTGCCAGCAGCCGTGGACTGGTGGAAGAGCAGTACTTC.

The chain is built from TRBV2 and TRBJ1-1; 7 positions match TRBD1. Looked up from germline, CDR1 is SNHLY and CDR2 is FYNNEI. J lost 1 base, V lost 8 bases, and 10 bases had no gene match. The CDR3 consists of 15 residues. Here the CDR3 reads CASPETGRGNTEAFF. In DNA form, the CDR3 reads TGTGCCAGCCCCGAGACAGGGCGGGGGAACACTGAAGCTTTCTTT.

This clone has only one observation. This chain connects TRBV13 to TRBJ1-5; D is unclear. Germline CDR1 reads PRHDT; CDR2 reads FYEKMQ (reference sequence). Trimming took off 7 bases at V and 2 bases at J, with 12 bases between the two ends. This CDR3 has 14 residues. CDR3 in DNA: TGTGCCAGCAACCGGAGGAGGGGCAATCAGCCCCAGCATTTT. Protein sequence: CASNRRRGNQPQHF.

This clone came up once. Relative to the germline gene, one junction end is altered; a read error may explain this. This rearrangement joins TRBV27 to TRBJ2-7; 14 bases map to TRBD2. The CDR3 sequence is 15 residues long. Per germline, CDR1 MNHEY and CDR2 SMNVEV (reference sequence). CDR3 amino acids: CASSTGTSGSYEQHF. The CDR3 nucleotides read TGTGCCAGCAGTACCGGGACTAGCGGGAGCTACGAGCAGCACTTC.

The V and J genes are TRBV7-2 and TRBJ2-7; 9 bases are shared with TRBD2. Germline V CDR1 and CDR2: SGHTA, FQGNSA. Losses at the gene ends were 5 bases for V and 0 bases for J; bases not matched to a gene: 17. The CDR3 sequence is 19 residues long. The CDR3 region is CASSRTLGSGSLASYEQYF. The CDR3 DNA is TGTGCCAGCAGCCGTACGCTGGGTAGCGGGAGTCTGGCCTCCTACGAGCAGTACTTC.

The chain couples TRBV7-9 to TRBJ2-7; 11 bases are a match to TRBD2. Trimming cost V 5 bases and J 2 bases; bases outside gene matches: 5. In germline, CDR1 is SEHNR, CDR2 FQNEAQ (reference sequence). The CDR3 runs to 15 residues. CDR3 DNA: TGTGCCAGCAGCAGCGGACTAGCGGGTGCCTACGAGCAGTACTTC. It yields the protein CASSSGLAGAYEQYF.

The chain has TRBV7-2 and TRBJ1-2; 8 bases align to TRBD1. The ends lost 5 bases at V and 4 bases at J; junction bases unmatched: 6. Germline-derived CDR1 and CDR2 are SGHTA and FQGNSA. The CDR3 length is 14 residues. The CDR3 reads CASSPQGAIYGYTF. The DNA for the CDR3 is TGTGCCAGCAGCCCTCAGGGGGCTATCTATGGCTACACCTTC.

The chain uses TRBV21-1 and TRBJ1-1. TRBV21-1 is designated a pseudogene. CDR3 length: 17 amino acids. In nucleotides, the CDR3 is TGTGCCAGCAGCCCCCCATACGGGAGGACGGGGAACACTGAAGCTTTCTTT. Its translation: CASSPPYGRTGNTEAFF.

CDR3 protein: CASSLSGGRWVNSPLHF. For the CDR3, the DNA is TGTGCCAGCAGCTTATCAGGGGGGCGGTGGGTAAATTCACCCCTCCACTTT. V is TRBV7-6 and J is TRBJ1-6; 7 bases map to TRBD1. This CDR3 spans 17 amino acids. V shed 2 bases, J shed 7 bases, and the junction held 11 bases outside the gene matches. Germline V gene lookup returns CDR1 SGHVS and CDR2 FNYEAQ.

The chain is built from TRBV6-6 and TRBJ1-4; 9 positions match TRBD1. This CDR3 region has 16 residues. Germline values: CDR1 MNHNY, CDR2 SVGAGI (reference sequence). The V gene end was trimmed by 3 bases and the J gene end by 0 bases; junction bases not matched to a gene: 2. Written as DNA, the CDR3 is TGTGCCAGCAGTTATAGGACAGGGGCAACTAATGAAAAACTGTTTTTT. Protein: CASSYRTGATNEKLFF.